These T cell receptor beta chains were read from a single sample in a study of Ad26.COV2.S vaccination and SARS-CoV-2 variants. The data were produced by immunoSEQ multiplex PCR, yet TCRdb's version contains in-frame clones alone and is incomplete. The sample yields roughly 380,000 clones, around nine tenths seen once. The sample was peripheral blood, taken in a trial of Ad26.COV2.S vaccine versus placebo. These TCRs come from a person aged 18-60 years who received the Ad26.COV2.S COVID-19 vaccine or a placebo. Each CDR3 is given with its conserved first and last residue. The D gene is left open where the match is weak. Only part of the rows carry a size: once, few, many, or a class if the clone is expanded.

>TRBV5-1|TRBJ1-2|.|.
TGCGCCAGCAGGGCAACTAACTATGGCTACACCTTC
CASRATNYGYTF
>TRBV27|TRBJ2-2|.|.
TGTGCCAGCAGTTTTCAGGGGCCGCACACCGGGGAGCTGTTTTTT
CASSFQGPHTGELFF
>TRBV28|TRBJ1-6|TRBD1|.
TGTGCCAGCAGGTACCCGACAGGGTCCTCCTATAATTCACCCCTCCACTTT
CASRYPTGSSYNSPLHF
>TRBV29-1|TRBJ1-2|.|.
TGCAGCGTTGAGGGCCATAAGGGCTACACCTTC
CSVEGHKGYTF
>TRBV19|TRBJ2-3|.|.
TGTGCCAGTAGTCTAGTCCGCACAGATACGCAGTATTTT
CASSLVRTDTQYF
>TRBV27|TRBJ1-6|.|.
TGTGCCAGCAGTTTACAAGAAATCTATAATTCACCCCTCCACTTT
CASSLQEIYNSPLHF
>TRBV5-1|TRBJ1-1|TRBD1|.
TGCGCCAGCAGCAGGACAGGGTTCGTGAACACTGAAGCTTTCTTT
CASSRTGFVNTEAFF
>TRBV4-2|TRBJ1-2|.|.
TGTGCCAGCAGCCAAGTAAGGCCTACTAACTATGGCTACACCTTC
CASSQVRPTNYGYTF
>TRBV7-9|TRBJ2-7|.|.
TGTGCCAGCAGCGATTGGACAGCCCCCTACGAGCAGTACTTC
CASSDWTAPYEQYF
>TRBV5-4|TRBJ2-7|TRBD1|.
TGTGCCAGCAGCTTTCAGGGGGCCAACGAGCAGTACTTC
CASSFQGANEQYF
>TRBV7-9|TRBJ2-7|TRBD1|.
TGTGCCAGCAGCAGCCGGGACAGTGGCTACGAGCAGTACTTC
CASSSRDSGYEQYF
>TRBV5-4|TRBJ2-7|TRBD2|.
TGTGCCAGCAGCTTGAGGGGCGGGAGCGAGCAGTACTTC
CASSLRGGSEQYF
>TRBV29-1|TRBJ2-3|TRBD1|once
TGCAGCGTCGGACAGGGGGCAAGCACAGATACGCAGTATTTT
CSVGQGASTDTQYF
>TRBV5-6|TRBJ2-4|.|.
TGTGCCAGCAGCTTGATTGGGGGATACAGTGAAGGATACATTCAGTACTTC
CASSLIGGYSEGYIQYF
>TRBV7-6|TRBJ2-1|.|.
TGTGCCAGCAGCGCCATTCCCGACGGAGAGCAGTTCTTC
CASSAIPDGEQFF
>TRBV18|TRBJ2-3|.|.
TGTGCCAGCTCACCGGGGGTTACAGATACGCAGTATTTT
CASSPGVTDTQYF
>TRBV29-1|TRBJ1-2|.|.
TGCAGCGTTGAAATCGGTCAGAACTATGGCTACACCTTC
CSVEIGQNYGYTF
>TRBV11-2|TRBJ1-1|.|few
TGTGCCAGCAGCCACCATAGCAACACTGAAGCTTTCTTT
CASSHHSNTEAFF
>TRBV12-3/TRBV12-4|TRBJ2-7|TRBD1|.
TGTGCCAGCAGTTCAACAGGGGCCTACGAGCAGTACTTC
CASSSTGAYEQYF
>TRBV6-5|TRBJ1-5|.|few
TGTGCCAGCAGTTGGGACCTCGATCAGCCCCAGCATTTT
CASSWDLDQPQHF
>TRBV6-2/TRBV6-3|TRBJ1-2|TRBD1|.
TGTGCCAGCAGCGGCACGACAGGGGACTATGGCTACACCTTC
CASSGTTGDYGYTF
>TRBV5-1|TRBJ1-5|TRBD1|once
TGCGCCAGCAGCTTAGGGACAGGGGGCTTTCAGCCCCAGCATTTT
CASSLGTGGFQPQHF
>TRBV7-9|TRBJ1-1|.|.
TGTGCCAGCAGCTTGGGGATGGGACAAAACACTGAAGCTTTCTTT
CASSLGMGQNTEAFF
>TRBV4-1|TRBJ1-1|.|.
TGCGCCAGCAGCCAAGATCTGGGGGGCACTGAAGCTTTCTTT
CASSQDLGGTEAFF
>TRBV10-1|TRBJ1-5|TRBD1|few
TGCGCCAGCAGTGAGGGGGACAGGGGCCAAAGGGCCCAGCATTTT
CASSEGDRGQRAQHF